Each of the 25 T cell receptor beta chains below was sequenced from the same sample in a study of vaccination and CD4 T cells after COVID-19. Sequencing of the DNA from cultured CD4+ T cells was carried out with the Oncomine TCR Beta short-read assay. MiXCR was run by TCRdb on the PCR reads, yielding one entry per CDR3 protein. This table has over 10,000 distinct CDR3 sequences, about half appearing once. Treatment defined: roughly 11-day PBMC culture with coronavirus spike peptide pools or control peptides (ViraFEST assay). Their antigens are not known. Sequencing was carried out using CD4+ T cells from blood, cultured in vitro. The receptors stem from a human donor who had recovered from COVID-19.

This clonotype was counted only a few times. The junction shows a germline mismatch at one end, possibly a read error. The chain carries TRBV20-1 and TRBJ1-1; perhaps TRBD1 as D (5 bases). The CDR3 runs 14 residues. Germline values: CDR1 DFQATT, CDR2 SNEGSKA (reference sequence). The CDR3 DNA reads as TGCAGTGCTGTCGGGGGGAACGGGAACACTGAGGCTTTCTTT. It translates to CSAVGGNGNTEAFF.

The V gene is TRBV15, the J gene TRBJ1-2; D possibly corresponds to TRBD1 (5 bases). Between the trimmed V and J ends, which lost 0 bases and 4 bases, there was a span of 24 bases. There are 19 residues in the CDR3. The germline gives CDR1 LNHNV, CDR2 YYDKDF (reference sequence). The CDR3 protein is CATSRDSLLSGIDTYGYTF. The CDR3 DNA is TGTGCCACCAGCAGAGATTCCCTCCTTTCAGGGATAGACACCTATGGCTACACCTTC.

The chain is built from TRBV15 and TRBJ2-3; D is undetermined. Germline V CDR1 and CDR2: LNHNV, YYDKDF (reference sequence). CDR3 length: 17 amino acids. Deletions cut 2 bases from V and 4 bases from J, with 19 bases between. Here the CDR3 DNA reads TGTGCCACCAGCAGAAGTCTTTCAGACAAGGCGGCAGATACGCAGTATTTT. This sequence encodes CATSRSLSDKAADTQYF.

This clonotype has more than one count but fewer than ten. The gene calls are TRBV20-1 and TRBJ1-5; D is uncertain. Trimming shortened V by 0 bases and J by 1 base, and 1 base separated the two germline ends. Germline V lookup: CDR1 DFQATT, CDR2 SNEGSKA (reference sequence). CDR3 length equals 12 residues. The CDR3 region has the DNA TGCAGTGCTAGAGAAAGCAATCAGCCCCAGCATTTT. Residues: CSARESNQPQHF.

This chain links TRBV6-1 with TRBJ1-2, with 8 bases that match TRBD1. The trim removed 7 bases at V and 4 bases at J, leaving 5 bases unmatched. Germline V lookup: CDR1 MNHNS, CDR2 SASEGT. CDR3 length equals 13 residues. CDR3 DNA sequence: TGTGCCAGCAACAGGGGGTGGGTCTATGGCTACACCTTC. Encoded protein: CASNRGWVYGYTF.

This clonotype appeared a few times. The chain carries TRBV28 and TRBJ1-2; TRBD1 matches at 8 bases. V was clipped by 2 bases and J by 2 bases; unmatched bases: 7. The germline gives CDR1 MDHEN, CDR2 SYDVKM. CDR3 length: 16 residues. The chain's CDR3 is CASSLPTGGLNYGYTF. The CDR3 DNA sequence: TGTGCCAGCAGTTTACCCACAGGGGGGCTGAACTATGGCTACACCTTC.

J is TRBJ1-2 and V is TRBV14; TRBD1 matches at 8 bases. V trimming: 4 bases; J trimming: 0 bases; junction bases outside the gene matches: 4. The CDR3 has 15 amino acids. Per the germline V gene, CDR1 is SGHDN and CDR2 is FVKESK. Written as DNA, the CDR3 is TGTGCCAGCAGCCCAGACAGGGGAACTAACTATGGCTACACCTTC. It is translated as CASSPDRGTNYGYTF.

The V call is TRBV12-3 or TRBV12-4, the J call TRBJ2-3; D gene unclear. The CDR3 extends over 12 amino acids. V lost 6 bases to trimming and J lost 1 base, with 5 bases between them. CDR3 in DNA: TGTGCCAGCAGCCCACGCACAGATACGCAGTATTTT. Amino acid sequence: CASSPRTDTQYF.

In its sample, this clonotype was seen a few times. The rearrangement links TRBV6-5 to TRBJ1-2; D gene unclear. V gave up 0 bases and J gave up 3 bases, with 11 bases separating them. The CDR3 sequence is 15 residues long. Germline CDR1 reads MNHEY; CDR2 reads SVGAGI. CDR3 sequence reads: CASSYSMADYYGYTF. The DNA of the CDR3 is TGTGCCAGCAGTTACTCGATGGCGGATTACTATGGCTACACCTTC.

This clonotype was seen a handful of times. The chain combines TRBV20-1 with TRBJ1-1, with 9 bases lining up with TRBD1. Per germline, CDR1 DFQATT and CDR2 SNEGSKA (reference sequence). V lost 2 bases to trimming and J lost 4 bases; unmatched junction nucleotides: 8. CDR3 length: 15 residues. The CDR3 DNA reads TGCAGTGCTAGATCCGGGACAGGGTATGTCACTGAAGCTTTCTTT. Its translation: CSARSGTGYVTEAFF.

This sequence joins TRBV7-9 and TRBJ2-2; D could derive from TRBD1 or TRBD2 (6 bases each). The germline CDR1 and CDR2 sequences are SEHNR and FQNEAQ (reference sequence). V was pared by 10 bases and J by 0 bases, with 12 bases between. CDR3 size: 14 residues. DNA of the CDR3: TGTGCCATGAGGGGGGCGGCGAACACCGGGGAGCTGTTTTTT. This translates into CAMRGAANTGELFF.

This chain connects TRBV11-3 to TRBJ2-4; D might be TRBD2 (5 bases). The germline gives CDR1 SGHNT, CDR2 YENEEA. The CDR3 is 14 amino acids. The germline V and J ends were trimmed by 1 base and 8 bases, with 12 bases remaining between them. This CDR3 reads CASSLVAGADIQYF. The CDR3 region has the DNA TGTGCCAGCAGCTTAGTGGCGGGCGCGGACATTCAGTACTTC.

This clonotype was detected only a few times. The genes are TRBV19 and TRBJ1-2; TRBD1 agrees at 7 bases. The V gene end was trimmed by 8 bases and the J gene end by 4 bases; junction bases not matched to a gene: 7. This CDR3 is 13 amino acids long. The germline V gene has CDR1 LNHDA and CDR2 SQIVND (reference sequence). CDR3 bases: TGTGCCAGTGGGGCTTGGGACAGCTATGGCTACACCTTC. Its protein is CASGAWDSYGYTF. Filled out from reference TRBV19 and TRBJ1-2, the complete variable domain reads DGGITQSPKYLFRKEGQNVTLSCEQNLNHDAMYWYRQDPGQGLRLIYYSQIVNDFQKGDIAEGYSVSREKKESFPLTVTSAQKNPTAFYLCASGAWDSYGYTFGSGTRLTVV.

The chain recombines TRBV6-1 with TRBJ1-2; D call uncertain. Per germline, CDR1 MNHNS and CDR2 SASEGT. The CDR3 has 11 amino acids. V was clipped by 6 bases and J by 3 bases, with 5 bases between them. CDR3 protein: CASRADYGYTF. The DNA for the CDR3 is TGTGCCAGCAGGGCAGACTATGGCTACACCTTC.

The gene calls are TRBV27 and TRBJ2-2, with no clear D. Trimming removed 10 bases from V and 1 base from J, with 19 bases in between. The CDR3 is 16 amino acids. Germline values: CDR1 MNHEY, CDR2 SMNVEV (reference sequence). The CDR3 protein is CATGVGGVRNTGELFF. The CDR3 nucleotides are TGTGCCACAGGCGTTGGTGGAGTGAGGAACACCGGGGAGCTGTTTTTT.

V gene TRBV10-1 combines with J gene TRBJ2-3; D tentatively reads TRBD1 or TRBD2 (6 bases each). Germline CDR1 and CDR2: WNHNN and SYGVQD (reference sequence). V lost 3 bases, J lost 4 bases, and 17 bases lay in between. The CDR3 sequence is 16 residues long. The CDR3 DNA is TGCGCCAGCAGTGAAACGGGGGCAGGGAGGTCAGATACGCAGTATTTT. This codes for CASSETGAGRSDTQYF.

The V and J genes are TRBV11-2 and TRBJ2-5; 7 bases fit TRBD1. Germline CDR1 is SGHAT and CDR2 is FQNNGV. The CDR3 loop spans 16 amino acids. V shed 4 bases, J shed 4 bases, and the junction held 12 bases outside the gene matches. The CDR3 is CASSSVQGTRRETQYF. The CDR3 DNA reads TGTGCCAGCAGCTCCGTACAGGGGACCCGCCGAGAGACCCAGTACTTC.

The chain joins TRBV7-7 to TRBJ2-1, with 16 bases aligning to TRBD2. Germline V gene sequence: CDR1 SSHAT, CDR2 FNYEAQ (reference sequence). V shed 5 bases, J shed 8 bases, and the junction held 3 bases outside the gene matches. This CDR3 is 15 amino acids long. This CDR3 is CASSPGLAGGDEQFF. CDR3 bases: TGTGCCAGCAGCCCGGGACTAGCGGGAGGGGATGAGCAGTTCTTC.

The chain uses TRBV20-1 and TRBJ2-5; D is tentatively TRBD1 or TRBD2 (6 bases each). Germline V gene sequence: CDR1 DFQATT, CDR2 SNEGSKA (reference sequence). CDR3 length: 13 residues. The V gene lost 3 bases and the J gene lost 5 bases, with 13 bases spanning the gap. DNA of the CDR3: TGCAGTGCTAGCTCGGGGGCCGGGGAGACCCAGTACTTC. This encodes CSASSGAGETQYF.

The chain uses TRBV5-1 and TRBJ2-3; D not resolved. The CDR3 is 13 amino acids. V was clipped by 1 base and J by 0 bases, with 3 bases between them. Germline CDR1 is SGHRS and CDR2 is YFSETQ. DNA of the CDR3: TGCGCCAGCAGCTTGTCAAGCACAGATACGCAGTATTTT. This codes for CASSLSSTDTQYF.

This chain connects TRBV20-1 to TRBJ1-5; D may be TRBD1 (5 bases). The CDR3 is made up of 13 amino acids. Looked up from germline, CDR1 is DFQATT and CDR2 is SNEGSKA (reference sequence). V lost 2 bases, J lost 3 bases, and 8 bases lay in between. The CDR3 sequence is CSARMGDNQPQHF. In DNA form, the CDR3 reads TGCAGTGCTAGAATGGGGGACAATCAGCCCCAGCATTTT.

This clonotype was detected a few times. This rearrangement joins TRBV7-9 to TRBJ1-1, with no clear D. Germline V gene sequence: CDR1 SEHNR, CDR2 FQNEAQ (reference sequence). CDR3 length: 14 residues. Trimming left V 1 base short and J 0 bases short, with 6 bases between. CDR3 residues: CASSLDTMNTEAFF. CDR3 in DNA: TGTGCCAGCAGCTTAGATACCATGAACACTGAAGCTTTCTTT.

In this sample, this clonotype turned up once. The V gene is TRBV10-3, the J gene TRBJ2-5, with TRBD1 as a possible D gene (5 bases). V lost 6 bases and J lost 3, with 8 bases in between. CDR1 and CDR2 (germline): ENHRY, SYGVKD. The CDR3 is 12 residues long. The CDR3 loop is CAIRGQEETQYF. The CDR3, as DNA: TGTGCCATCAGAGGACAAGAAGAGACCCAGTACTTC.

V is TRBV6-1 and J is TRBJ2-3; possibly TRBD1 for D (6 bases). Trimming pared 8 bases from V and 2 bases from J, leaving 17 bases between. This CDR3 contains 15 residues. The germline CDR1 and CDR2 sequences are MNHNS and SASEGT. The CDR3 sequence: CASGAGTPSTDTQYF. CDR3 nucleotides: TGTGCCAGCGGGGCCGGGACACCCTCCACAGATACGCAGTATTTT.

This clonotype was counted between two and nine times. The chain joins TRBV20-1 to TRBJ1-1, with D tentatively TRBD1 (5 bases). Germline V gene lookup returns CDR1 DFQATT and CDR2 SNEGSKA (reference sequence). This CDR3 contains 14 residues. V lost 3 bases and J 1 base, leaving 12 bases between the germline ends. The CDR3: CSARGGRANTEAFF. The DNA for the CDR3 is TGCAGTGCTAGGGGGGGACGGGCGAACACTGAAGCTTTCTTT.